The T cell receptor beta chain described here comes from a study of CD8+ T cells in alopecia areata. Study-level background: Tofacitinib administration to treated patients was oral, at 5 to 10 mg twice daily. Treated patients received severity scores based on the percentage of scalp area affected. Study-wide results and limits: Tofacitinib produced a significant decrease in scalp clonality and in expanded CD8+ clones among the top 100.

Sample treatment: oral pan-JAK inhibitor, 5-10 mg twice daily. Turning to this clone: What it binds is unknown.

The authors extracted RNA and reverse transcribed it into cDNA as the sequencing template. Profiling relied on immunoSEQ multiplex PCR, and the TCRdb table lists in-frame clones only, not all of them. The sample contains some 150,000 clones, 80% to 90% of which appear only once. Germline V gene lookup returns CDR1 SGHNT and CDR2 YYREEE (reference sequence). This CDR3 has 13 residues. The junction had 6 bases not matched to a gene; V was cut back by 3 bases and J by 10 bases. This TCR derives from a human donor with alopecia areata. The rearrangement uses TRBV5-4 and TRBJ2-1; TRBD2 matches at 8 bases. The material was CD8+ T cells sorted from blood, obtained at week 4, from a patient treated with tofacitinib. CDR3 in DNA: TGTGCCAGCAGCTGGAGCGGGGGTTACGAGCAGTTCTTC. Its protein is CASSWSGGYEQFF.